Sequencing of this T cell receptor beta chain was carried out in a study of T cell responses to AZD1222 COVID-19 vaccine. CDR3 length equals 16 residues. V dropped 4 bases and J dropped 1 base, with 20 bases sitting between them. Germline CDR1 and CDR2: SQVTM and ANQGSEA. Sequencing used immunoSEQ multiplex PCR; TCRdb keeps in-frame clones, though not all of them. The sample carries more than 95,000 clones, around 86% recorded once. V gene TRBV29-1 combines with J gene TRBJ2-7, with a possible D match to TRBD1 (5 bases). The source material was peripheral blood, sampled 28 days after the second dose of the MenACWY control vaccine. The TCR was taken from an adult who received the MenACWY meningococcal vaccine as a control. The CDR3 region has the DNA TGCAGCGTTGCAGCAGGGCCGAATATCCATTCCTACGAGCAGTACTTC. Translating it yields CSVAAGPNIHSYEQYF.